This TCR beta chain was recorded in a study of blood T cell repertoires in COVID-19. In the study overall: The analysed material was cDNA or gDNA that came from T cells, B-cell-depleted T cells, or PBMCs.

J lost 8 bases, V lost 4 bases, and 2 bases had no gene match. The CDR3 covers 13 residues. CDR1 and CDR2 from the germline V gene are SGHNT and YYREEE (reference sequence). Assay used: immunoSEQ multiplex PCR; TCRdb lists only in-frame clones, some missing. Of about 170,000 clones listed, 84% are singletons. The receptor comes from an elderly woman with COVID-19, enrolled during active disease. V and J are TRBV5-4 and TRBJ1-6; 8 bases line up with TRBD1. What was sequenced was peripheral blood. In DNA form, the CDR3 reads TGTGCCAGCAGCGCGGACAGGGATTCACCCCTCCACTTT. This codes for CASSADRDSPLHF.